This is a list of T cell receptor beta chains from one sample in a study of beta chain features in type 1 diabetes. Produced via immunoSEQ multiplex PCR; TCRdb's table is partial and in-frame only. In the table there are a few hundred thousand clones, roughly 9.8% of which are singletons. The sample consisted of central memory CD4+ T cells from blood. All receptors derive from a man aged 25 to 45 with type 1 diabetes. The CDR3 runs from the conserved cysteine through the conserved F or W. The order of the fields is D gene, V gene, J gene, CDR3 protein. A D gene is named only where the DNA matches it firmly.

.	TRBV28	TRBJ1-1	CASSLQGAEAFF
.	TRBV28	TRBJ1-5	CASNLREGNQPQHF
.	TRBV23-1	TRBJ1-5	CASSQSGDIGDKPQHF
.	TRBV19	TRBJ1-2	CASSSRDGYGYTF
.	TRBV7-2	TRBJ1-1	CASSRQTVTEAFF
.	TRBV6-6	TRBJ2-2	CASSPPLGELFF
.	TRBV7-3	TRBJ1-2	CASSRQDGNGYTF
.	TRBV14	TRBJ1-1	CASSQDREAGGRRGTEAFF
TRBD1	TRBV6-6	TRBJ1-2	CASSLGQGSGYTF
TRBD1	TRBV11-1	TRBJ1-6	CASSSGQGANSPLHF
TRBD2	TRBV7-3	TRBJ2-2	CASSPGTSGSGELFF
TRBD1	TRBV6-1	TRBJ2-3	CASSGTGGEDTQYF
TRBD2	TRBV19	TRBJ2-1	CASISSGLAAYNEQFF
.	TRBV27	TRBJ2-1	CASNFGGHSYNEQFF
.	TRBV6-1	TRBJ2-3	CAGMAGGTDTQYF